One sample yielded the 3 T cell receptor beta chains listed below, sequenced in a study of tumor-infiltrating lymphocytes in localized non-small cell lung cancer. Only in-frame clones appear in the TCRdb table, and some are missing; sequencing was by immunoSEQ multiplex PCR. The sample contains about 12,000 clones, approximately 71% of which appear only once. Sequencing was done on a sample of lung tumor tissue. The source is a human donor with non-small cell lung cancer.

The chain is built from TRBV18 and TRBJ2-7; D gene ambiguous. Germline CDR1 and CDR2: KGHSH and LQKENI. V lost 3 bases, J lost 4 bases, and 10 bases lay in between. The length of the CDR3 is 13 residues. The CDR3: CASSPAADYEQYF. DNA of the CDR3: TGTGCCAGCTCACCCGCGGCGGATTACGAGCAGTACTTC.

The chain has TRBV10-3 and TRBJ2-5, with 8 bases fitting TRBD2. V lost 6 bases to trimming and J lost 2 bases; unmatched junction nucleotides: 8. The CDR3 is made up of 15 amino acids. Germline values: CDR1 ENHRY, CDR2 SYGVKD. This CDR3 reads CAISKTGGGQETQYF. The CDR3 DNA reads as TGTGCCATCAGCAAGACTGGCGGGGGGCAAGAGACCCAGTACTTC.

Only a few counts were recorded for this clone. Written as DNA, the CDR3 is TGTGCCAGCAGTGGTAGGACCAGCAGCTCCTACAATGAGCAGTTCTTC. Encoded protein: CASSGRTSSSYNEQFF. This chain uses TRBV6-1 with TRBJ2-1; D ambiguous. Trimming stripped 4 bases from V and 0 bases from J, with 13 bases between. Germline CDR1 and CDR2: MNHNS and SASEGT. The CDR3 loop spans 16 amino acids.